This T cell receptor beta chain was retrieved from a study of cytomegalovirus exposure and HLA in healthy donors. The study, taken as a whole, reports: Sequencing artifact likely explains a cluster of highly shared sequence variants. Earlier analysis yielded a pattern in which most TCR beta V segments were productive about 90% or about 30% of the time.

Points on this clone: Antigen specificity is unknown.

J was trimmed by 0 bases and V by 3 bases; bases with no gene match: 1. This CDR3 is 14 amino acids long. Germline V gene sequence: CDR1 LNHNV, CDR2 YYDKDF (reference sequence). Both 60 Vbeta primers and 13 Jbeta primers went into the PCR. Libraries were prepared by immunoSEQ multiplex PCR; TCRdb keeps only in-frame clonotypes and omits some of them. The sample yields 100,000 to 150,000 clones, about 76% seen once. The rearrangement links TRBV15 to TRBJ1-1; 7 nucleotides match TRBD1. This sequence originates from a woman between 40 and 50 years old in good health and CMV-seronegative. Sequences were obtained from PBMCs. The CDR3 DNA reads as TGTGCCACCAGCAGGGGGACAGTGAACACTGAAGCTTTCTTT. Translated: CATSRGTVNTEAFF.